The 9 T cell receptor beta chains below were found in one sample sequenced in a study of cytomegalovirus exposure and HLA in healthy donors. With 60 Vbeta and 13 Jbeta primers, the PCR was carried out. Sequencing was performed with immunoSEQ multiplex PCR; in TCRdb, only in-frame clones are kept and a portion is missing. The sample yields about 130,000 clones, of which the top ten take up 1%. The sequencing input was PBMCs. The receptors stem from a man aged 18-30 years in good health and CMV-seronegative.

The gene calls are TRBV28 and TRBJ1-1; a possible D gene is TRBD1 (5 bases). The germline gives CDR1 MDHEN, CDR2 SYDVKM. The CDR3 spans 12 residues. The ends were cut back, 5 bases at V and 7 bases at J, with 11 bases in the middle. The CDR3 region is CASSPSGGEAFF. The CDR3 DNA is TGTGCCAGCAGTCCCTCCGGGGGTGAAGCTTTCTTT.

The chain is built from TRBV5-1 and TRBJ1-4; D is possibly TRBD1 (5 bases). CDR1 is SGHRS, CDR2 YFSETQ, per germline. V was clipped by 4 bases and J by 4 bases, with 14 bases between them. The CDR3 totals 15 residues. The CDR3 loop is CASSPLGGVNEKLFF. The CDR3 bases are TGCGCCAGCAGCCCCCTTGGGGGGGTTAATGAAAAACTGTTTTTT.

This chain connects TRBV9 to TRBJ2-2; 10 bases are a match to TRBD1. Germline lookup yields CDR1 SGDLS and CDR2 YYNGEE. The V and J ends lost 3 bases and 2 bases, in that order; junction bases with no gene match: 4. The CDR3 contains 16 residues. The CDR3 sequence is CASSGRDRGNTGELFF. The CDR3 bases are TGTGCCAGCAGCGGCCGGGACAGGGGTAACACCGGGGAGCTGTTTTTT. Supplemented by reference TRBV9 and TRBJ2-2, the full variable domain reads DSGVTQTPKHLITATGQRVTLRCSPRSGDLSVYWYQQSLDQGLQFLIQYYNGEERAKGNILERFSAQQFPDLHSELNLSSLELGDSALYFCASSGRDRGNTGELFFGEGSRLTVL.

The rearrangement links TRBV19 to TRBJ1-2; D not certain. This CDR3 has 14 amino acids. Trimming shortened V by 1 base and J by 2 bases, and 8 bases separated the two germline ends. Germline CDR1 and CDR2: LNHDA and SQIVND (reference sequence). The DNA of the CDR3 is TGTGCCAGTAGTATAGCACAGCTAAACTATGGCTACACCTTC. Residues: CASSIAQLNYGYTF.

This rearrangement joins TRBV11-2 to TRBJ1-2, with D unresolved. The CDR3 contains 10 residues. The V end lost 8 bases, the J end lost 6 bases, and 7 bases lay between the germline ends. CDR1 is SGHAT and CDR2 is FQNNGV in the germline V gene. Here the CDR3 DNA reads TGTGCCAGCTCCCCCGATGGCTACACCTTC. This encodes CASSPDGYTF.

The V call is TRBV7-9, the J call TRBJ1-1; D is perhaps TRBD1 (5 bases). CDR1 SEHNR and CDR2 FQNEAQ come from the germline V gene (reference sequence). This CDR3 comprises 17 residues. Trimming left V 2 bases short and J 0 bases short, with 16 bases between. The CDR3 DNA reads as TGTGCCAGCAGCTTATTCCGCAGGGTAATAATGAACACTGAAGCTTTCTTT. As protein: CASSLFRRVIMNTEAFF.

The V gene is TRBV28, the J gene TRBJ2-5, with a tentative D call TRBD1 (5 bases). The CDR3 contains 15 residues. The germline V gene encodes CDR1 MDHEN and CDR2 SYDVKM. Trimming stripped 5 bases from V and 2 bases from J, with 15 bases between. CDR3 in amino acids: CASSHRTLSQETQYF. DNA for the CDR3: TGTGCCAGCAGTCACCGGACACTCTCACAAGAGACCCAGTACTTC.

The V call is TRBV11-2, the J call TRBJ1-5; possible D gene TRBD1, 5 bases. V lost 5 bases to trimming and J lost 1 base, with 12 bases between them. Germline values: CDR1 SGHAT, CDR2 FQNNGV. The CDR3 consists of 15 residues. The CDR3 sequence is CASSRGTGSNQPQHF. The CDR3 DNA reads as TGTGCCAGCAGCCGCGGGACGGGCAGCAATCAGCCCCAGCATTTT. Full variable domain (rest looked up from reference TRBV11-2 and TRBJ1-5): EAGVAQSPRYKIIEKRQSVAFWCNPISGHATLYWYQQILGQGPKLLIQFQNNGVVDDSQLPKDRFSAERLKGVDSTLKIQPAKLEDSAVYLCASSRGTGSNQPQHFGDGTRLSIL.

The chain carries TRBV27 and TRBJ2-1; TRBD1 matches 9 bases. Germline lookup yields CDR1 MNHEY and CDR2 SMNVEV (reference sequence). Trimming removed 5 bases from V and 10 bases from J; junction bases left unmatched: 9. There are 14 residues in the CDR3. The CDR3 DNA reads TGTGCCAGCAGTGGACAGGGGATAACCTTGGAGCAGTTCTTC. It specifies CASSGQGITLEQFF.